This T cell receptor beta chain was identified during a study of shared clonotypes between healthy human individuals. As to this clone: The antigen is not known.

Some 27,000 T cell genomes, or about 200 ng DNA, went into the sorted-subset replicate PCRs. TCRdb keeps only in-frame clones here, not all; method: immunoSEQ multiplex PCR. There are a few hundred thousand clones in the sample; 50% to 80% occur only once, and around 10% lies in the top ten. The study, taken as a whole, reports: Represented diversity (both genetic and exposure-history) was limited by the small number of donors.

The sample comprised memory CD4+ T cells sorted from blood. Noted subset: CD45RA-negative fraction. The clonotype was recovered from a man aged 25 to 40 in good health.

This chain's CDR3 is CASSLGQYLTDTQYF. CDR3 coding DNA: TGTGCCAGCAGCTTAGGACAGTACCTCACAGATACGCAGTATTTT. The gene calls are TRBV7-9 and TRBJ2-3, with D possibly matching TRBD1 (5 bases). CDR3 length equals 15 residues. Germline V gene lookup returns CDR1 SEHNR and CDR2 FQNEAQ (reference sequence). The V end lost 1 base, the J end lost 2 bases, and 10 bases lay between the germline ends.